These 5 T cell receptor beta chains were all obtained from the same sample, sequenced in a study of siplizumab effects on memory and regulatory T cells. Only in-frame clones appear in the TCRdb table, and some are missing; sequencing was by immunoSEQ multiplex PCR. The sample consists of about 97,000 clones, 80% to 95% of them appearing once. Sequenced sample: CD4+ T cells sorted from blood. The receptors originated from a human donor in good health.

The genes are TRBV6-4 and TRBJ1-1, with TRBD1 matching 11 bases. The junction had 4 bases not matched to a gene; V was cut back by 7 bases and J by 0 bases. This CDR3 has 15 residues. Germline V lookup: CDR1 MRHNA, CDR2 SNTAGT. In DNA form, the CDR3 reads TGTGCCAGCAAGAGGACAGGGGGCCTGAACACTGAAGCTTTCTTT. This gives the protein CASKRTGGLNTEAFF.

This sequence joins TRBV10-3 and TRBJ1-2, with D perhaps TRBD1 (5 bases). Trimming left V 0 bases short and J 2 bases short, with 7 bases between. The CDR3 is 14 residues long. Germline assignment: CDR1 ENHRY and CDR2 SYGVKD. The CDR3 bases are TGTGCCATCAGTGAGTCGGCAGGGAACTATGGCTACACCTTC. Translated, it gives CAISESAGNYGYTF.

The chain is built from TRBV28 and TRBJ2-7, with 9 nucleotides matching TRBD2. V lost 6 bases and J lost 7; bases outside the gene matches: 13. CDR1 and CDR2 (germline): MDHEN, SYDVKM. The CDR3 totals 15 residues. The DNA of the CDR3 is TGTGCCAGCAGCCCGGCGGGACTAGCCTCGGGGGAGCAGTACTTC. Translating it yields CASSPAGLASGEQYF.

The V and J genes are TRBV5-1 and TRBJ2-1, with 10 bases lining up with TRBD1. Germline V gives CDR1 SGHRS, CDR2 YFSETQ. The CDR3 contains 15 residues. V was clipped by 4 bases and J by 6 bases; unmatched bases: 7. The CDR3 sequence is CASSKRQGAANEQFF. The CDR3 DNA reads TGCGCCAGCAGCAAAAGACAGGGGGCGGCCAATGAGCAGTTCTTC.

The chain uses TRBV27 and TRBJ2-3; a possible D gene is TRBD2 (5 bases). CDR1 is MNHEY and CDR2 is SMNVEV in the germline V gene (reference sequence). The CDR3 is made up of 14 amino acids. Trimming took 6 bases from V and 2 from J, leaving 12 bases between them. CDR3 coding DNA: TGTGCCAGCAGAACACTAGGTTCCACAGATACGCAGTATTTT. This sequence encodes CASRTLGSTDTQYF.